Listed below are T cell receptor beta chains from one sample, sequenced in a study of shared clonotypes between healthy human individuals. Sequencing was performed with immunoSEQ multiplex PCR; in TCRdb, only in-frame clones are kept and a portion is missing. The repertoire holds about 580,000 clones, with about 98% as singletons. What was sequenced was naive CD8+ T cells sorted from blood. The receptors were sampled from a man aged 25 to 45 in good health. The CDR3 runs from the conserved cysteine through the conserved F or W. A D gene is named only where the DNA matches it firmly. Clone size is shown for a subset of rows, as once, few, many or a class of expanded clone.

v_call	cdr3_length	d_call	clone_size	j_call	cdr3_nt	cdr3_aa
TRBV2	15	TRBD2	-	TRBJ2-3	TGTGCCGCAGCGAACCGGGAGGCCGTCACAGATACGCAGTATTTT	CAAANREAVTDTQYF
TRBV11-3	13	-	-	TRBJ1-1	TGTGCCAGCAGCTTAGGCCAGTCCACGGAAGCTTTCTTT	CASSLGQSTEAFF
TRBV2	16	TRBD2	-	TRBJ2-1	TGTGCCAGCAGTGAAGCGCTTAGCGGGAGTCTCGTTGAGCAGTTCTTC	CASSEALSGSLVEQFF
TRBV15	16	-	few	TRBJ1-2	TGTGCCACCAGCGCCACCCCCGAATTGGTTAACTATGGCTACACCTTC	CATSATPELVNYGYTF
TRBV6-5	14	TRBD2	once	TRBJ2-1	TGTGCCAGCAGCGGGACTAGCGGGAACCATGAGCAGTTCTTC	CASSGTSGNHEQFF
TRBV19	16	TRBD2	once	TRBJ2-3	TGTGCCAGTAGTATTTACGGCGGGAGTGTAACAGATACGCAGTATTTT	CASSIYGGSVTDTQYF
TRBV7-6	15	-	once	TRBJ2-3	TGTGCCAGCAGCCAGAGAGGTCCCGGCACAGATACGCAGTATTTT	CASSQRGPGTDTQYF
TRBV6-5	15	TRBD1	-	TRBJ2-2	TGTGCCAGCAGTTACCGGACAGGGGAGATCGGGGAGCTGTTTTTT	CASSYRTGEIGELFF
TRBV5-1	14	TRBD2	-	TRBJ2-7	TGCGCCAGCAGCTTGGCGGGACTAGCGGACGAGCAGTACTTC	CASSLAGLADEQYF
TRBV6-1	12	-	-	TRBJ2-1	TGTGCCAGCAGTGTTGGTCCCAATGAGCAGTTCTTC	CASSVGPNEQFF
TRBV7-6	17	TRBD2	-	TRBJ2-1	TGTGCCAGCAGCTTAGACGGGACTAGGAGCTCCTACAATGAGCAGTTCTTC	CASSLDGTRSSYNEQFF
TRBV5-1	15	TRBD2	-	TRBJ2-1	TGCGCCAGCAGCGTTGGACTAGCGGGAGGCAATGAGCAGTTCTTC	CASSVGLAGGNEQFF
TRBV6-1	12	-	-	TRBJ1-1	TGTGCCAGCAGGGGGATTAGCGCTGAAGCTTTCTTT	CASRGISAEAFF
TRBV7-9	15	TRBD1	-	TRBJ1-1	TGTGCCAGCAGCTTAGAGAGGACAGGGAGCACTGAAGCTTTCTTT	CASSLERTGSTEAFF
TRBV4-3	15	-	-	TRBJ1-4	TGCGCCAGCAGCCAGGGTACCGCAACTAATGAAAAACTGTTTTTT	CASSQGTATNEKLFF
TRBV11-3	15	-	few	TRBJ1-5	TGTGCCAGCAGCTTATTGAGGGACACTTATCAGCCCCAGCATTTT	CASSLLRDTYQPQHF
TRBV4-1	18	TRBD1	-	TRBJ2-1	TGCGCCAGCAGCCAACGGGACAGGGGAAAAACCTCCTACAATGAGCAGTTCTTC	CASSQRDRGKTSYNEQFF
TRBV27	15	TRBD2	-	TRBJ2-7	TGTGCCAGCAGTTCGGGTAGCGGGAGGATCTACGAGCAGTACTTC	CASSSGSGRIYEQYF
TRBV9	13	-	-	TRBJ1-1	TGTGCCAGCAGCTCGGGGTCGGCCACTGAAGCTTTCTTT	CASSSGSATEAFF
TRBV4-3	14	-	-	TRBJ2-7	TGCGCCAGCAGCCAAGGGGTAACAGGCTACGAGCAGTACTTC	CASSQGVTGYEQYF
TRBV28	16	TRBD1	-	TRBJ1-4	TGTGCCAGCAGTTCCCACCCGACAGGGAGCTTAGAAAAACTGTTTTTT	CASSSHPTGSLEKLFF
TRBV2	12	-	-	TRBJ2-7	TGTGCCAGCAGAGACAGGTGGGGCGAGCAGTACTTC	CASRDRWGEQYF
TRBV29-1	14	-	-	TRBJ2-3	TGCAGCGTTGTAGAGGGAACCTTGGGGTATACGCAGTATTTT	CSVVEGTLGYTQYF
TRBV7-9	14	TRBD2	-	TRBJ2-7	TGTGCCAGCAGCTTAGCGGGAGGGCCGGGGGAGCAGTACTTC	CASSLAGGPGEQYF
TRBV7-8	13	-	-	TRBJ1-2	TGTGCCAGCAGCCTGAGGGGGGCGCATGGCTACACCTTC	CASSLRGAHGYTF
TRBV13	14	-	-	TRBJ2-7	TGTGCCAGCAGCTCACGGGACGGAAGCTACGAGCAGTACTTC	CASSSRDGSYEQYF
TRBV11-1	13	-	-	TRBJ2-5	TGTGCCAGCAGCCCGGTACGCCAAGAGACCCAGTACTTC	CASSPVRQETQYF
TRBV7-9	15	-	-	TRBJ1-4	TGTGCCAGCAGCTCCGGAACCGATTCTAATGAAAAACTGTTTTTT	CASSSGTDSNEKLFF
TRBV5-5	13	-	-	TRBJ2-7	TGTGCCAGCAGCTTCAACTTTCTGTGGGAGCAGTACTTC	CASSFNFLWEQYF
TRBV20-1	10	-	-	TRBJ2-7	TGCAGTGCTAGGGACGGAGAGCAGTACTTC	CSARDGEQYF
TRBV2	14	-	-	TRBJ2-6	TGTGCCAGCACAGGGACTGTTGGGGCCAACGTCCTGACTTTC	CASTGTVGANVLTF
TRBV10-3	13	-	-	TRBJ2-7	TGTGCCATCAGGGAATCCTACGCCTACGAGCAGTACTTC	CAIRESYAYEQYF
TRBV18	17	-	-	TRBJ2-2	TGTGCCAGCTCACCGATATTGTCGGAGAGGTTGTACGGGGAGCTGTTTTTT	CASSPILSERLYGELFF
TRBV29-1	13	TRBD1	-	TRBJ2-2	TGCAGCGTTGACCACAGGGGCACCGGGGAGCTGTTTTTT	CSVDHRGTGELFF
TRBV5-1	13	-	-	TRBJ2-5	TGCGCCAGCAGCTTGACTTTCCAAGAGACCCAGTACTTC	CASSLTFQETQYF
TRBV28	15	TRBD1	once	TRBJ2-2	TGTGCCAGCAGCCCCGGGACAGGGTTGACCGGGGAGCTGTTTTTT	CASSPGTGLTGELFF
TRBV19	13	-	-	TRBJ2-3	TGTGCCAGTAGTCCGGACAGCCCAGATACGCAGTATTTT	CASSPDSPDTQYF
TRBV7-9	15	TRBD1	-	TRBJ1-5	TGTGCCAGCAGCACGGACAGGGAGGGCAATCAGCCCCAGCATTTT	CASSTDREGNQPQHF
TRBV7-9	12	-	-	TRBJ1-4	TGTGCCAGCAGCTTAGAGGGCGAAAAACTGTTTTTT	CASSLEGEKLFF
TRBV5-1	21	TRBD2	-	TRBJ2-5	TGCGCCAGCAGCTTACGTGGTCCCATCCAGAAGACTAGCGGGAGCACAGTAGACCGGTACTTC	CASSLRGPIQKTSGSTVDRYF
TRBV28	13	-	-	TRBJ2-1	TGTGCCAGCAGTTTTGGGCCTACTAGCGAGCAGTTCTTC	CASSFGPTSEQFF